This T cell receptor beta chain was captured by sequencing in a study of cytomegalovirus exposure and HLA in healthy donors. Study details: There were some 120 million unique TCR beta sequences, drawn from some 180 million T cells, in an earlier analysis. Study observations and caveats: V- and J-gene trimming in TCR beta was tied to a missense DCLRE1C variant by an analysis performed later. TCR beta V segments were, for the most part, productive about 90% or about 30% of the time in an earlier analysis.

Primers for the PCR totalled 60 Vbeta and 13 Jbeta. Only in-frame clones appear in the TCRdb table, and some are missing; sequencing was by immunoSEQ multiplex PCR. Of around 78,000 clones detected, around 82% appear once; the ten largest clones hold 1.1%. This clone showed up just a few times. The antigen is undetermined. This CDR3 comprises 17 residues. Germline V CDR1 and CDR2: LGHNA, YNFKEQ. V dropped 0 bases and J dropped 5; count of bases not matched to a gene: 6. The V and J genes are TRBV4-2 and TRBJ2-3; TRBD2 matches at 12 bases. Sequenced sample: PBMCs. The sequence derives from a male donor in good health and CMV-seronegative. DNA for the CDR3: TGTGCCAGCAGCCAAGAGGGGCTAGCGGGGGGGGGAGATACGCAGTATTTT. Residues: CASSQEGLAGGGDTQYF.